The next 25 T cell receptor beta chains were all read from a single sample in a study of siplizumab effects on memory and regulatory T cells (dated by TCRdb to between 2018 and 2020). The library was prepared using the immunoSEQ multiplex PCR assay. TCRdb took over this immuneACCESS table, retaining in-frame rearrangements with V and J assigned. Such tables are incomplete; in checked studies, under half of the missing clones stem from an unresolved V gene, and the remainder is unexplained. This sample is represented by nearly 85,000 clones; approximately 95% of them were singletons. Roughly 20% of the sample comes from the top ten. The sequencing input was CD8+ T cells sorted from blood. The receptors shown here come from a human donor in good health.

The chain is built from TRBV10-3 and TRBJ1-5, with a tentative D call TRBD1 (6 bases). The CDR3 is made up of 16 amino acids. Germline CDR1 and CDR2: ENHRY and SYGVKD. The germline V and J ends were trimmed by 8 bases and 2 bases, with 19 bases remaining between them. The CDR3 nucleotides read TGTGCCATCCTCCACCTGGGGGGCAGGGGCAATCAGCCCCAGCATTTT. The encoded protein is CAILHLGGRGNQPQHF.

This chain connects TRBV19 to TRBJ2-1; 9 bases are a match to TRBD2. There are 16 residues in the CDR3. With V trimmed by 3 bases and J by 8 bases, 11 bases remained unmatched. The germline V gene has CDR1 LNHDA and CDR2 SQIVND (reference sequence). The CDR3 sequence: CASSMFLAGGLHEQFF. In DNA, the CDR3 is TGTGCCAGTAGTATGTTTCTGGCGGGAGGGTTACATGAGCAGTTCTTC. Variable domain in full (rest from reference TRBV19 and TRBJ2-1): DGGITQSPKYLFRKEGQNVTLSCEQNLNHDAMYWYRQDPGQGLRLIYYSQIVNDFQKGDIAEGYSVSREKKESFPLTVTSAQKNPTAFYLCASSMFLAGGLHEQFFGPGTRLTVL.

With regard to this clone: An end of the junction does not agree with germline; a read error may underlie this. The J gene is TRBJ2-1, the V gene TRBV15, with D perhaps assigned TRBD1 or TRBD2 (5 bases each). The germline CDR1 and CDR2 sequences are LNHNV and YYDKDF (reference sequence). This CDR3 contains 18 residues. In DNA, the CDR3 is TGTGCCACCAGCAGAGAGAAGGCGATCCGAGAGGGGTACAGTGAGCAGTTCTTC. The encoded protein is CATSREKAIREGYSEQFF.

This sequence joins TRBV5-1 and TRBJ1-1, with TRBD1 identical over 8 bases. The germline gives CDR1 SGHRS, CDR2 YFSETQ. J was trimmed by 7 bases and V by 0 bases; bases with no gene match: 5. The CDR3 contains 14 residues. The CDR3 bases are TGCGCCAGCAGCTTGGACAGGGGGGCCTATGAAGCTTTCTTT. It codes for CASSLDRGAYEAFF. The full variable domain, completed using reference TRBV5-1 and TRBJ1-1, is KAGVTQTPRYLIKTRGQQVTLSCSPISGHRSVSWYQQTPGQGLQFLFEYFSETQRNKGNFPGRFSGRQFSNSRSEMNVSTLELGDSALYLCASSLDRGAYEAFFGQGTRLTVV.

The chain has TRBV13 and TRBJ2-3; D unresolved. CDR3 length equals 12 residues. CDR1 PRHDT and CDR2 FYEKMQ come from the germline V gene (reference sequence). Trimming left V 5 bases short and J 6 bases short, with 9 bases between. This CDR3 is CASSPRTDTQYF. Written as DNA, the CDR3 is TGTGCCAGCAGCCCCCGGACGGATACGCAGTATTTT. The full variable domain, rest sourced from reference TRBV13 and TRBJ2-3, is AAGVIQSPRHLIKEKRETATLKCYPIPRHDTVYWYQQGPGQDPQFLISFYEKMQSDKGSIPDRFSAQQFSDYHSELNMSSLELGDSALYFCASSPRTDTQYFGPGTRLTVL.

The chain carries TRBV27 and TRBJ1-5, with D possibly TRBD1 on 6 matching bases. This CDR3 comprises 14 residues. Trimming took off 4 bases at V and 7 bases at J, with 14 bases between the two ends. Germline V CDR1 and CDR2: MNHEY, SMNVEV (reference sequence). CDR3 coding DNA: TGTGCCAGCAGTTCCAATATGGGGGGCCAGCCCCAGCATTTT. Translating it yields CASSSNMGGQPQHF.

V usage is TRBV18 and J usage is TRBJ2-7; 8 nucleotides align to TRBD2. This CDR3 region has 16 residues. Germline-derived CDR1 and CDR2 are KGHSH and LQKENI. With V trimmed by 1 base and J by 2 bases, 7 bases remained unmatched. CDR3: CASSPLSLAETYEQYF. The CDR3 coding sequence is TGTGCCAGCTCACCACTGTCACTAGCGGAAACCTACGAGCAGTACTTC.

This clone was counted a single time. The chain joins TRBV19 to TRBJ2-7; TRBD2 is a possible D gene (6 bases). The length of the CDR3 is 14 residues. Germline V gives CDR1 LNHDA, CDR2 SQIVND (reference sequence). Trimming removed 1 base at V and 7 bases at J, with 14 bases between. CDR3 bases: TGTGCCAGTAGTATAGTGTTCAAGGAGGGTGAGCAGTACTTC. Residues: CASSIVFKEGEQYF.

V gene TRBV5-1 combines with J gene TRBJ2-1; tentatively, D is TRBD2 (6 bases). V shed 5 bases and J shed 10 bases, with 16 bases lying between them. The germline V gene has CDR1 SGHRS and CDR2 YFSETQ. The CDR3 spans 13 residues. The CDR3 sequence is CASRGDSYGEQFF. CDR3 bases: TGCGCCAGCAGAGGGGACTCCTATGGAGAGCAGTTCTTC.

The gene calls are TRBV9 and TRBJ2-7; 7 bases are a match to TRBD1. Germline V gene sequence: CDR1 SGDLS, CDR2 YYNGEE. This CDR3 has 14 residues. Trimming took 1 base from V and 3 from J; bases not matched to a gene: 4. The CDR3 DNA reads as TGTGCCAGCAGCGTATCAGGACAGGACTACGAGCAGTACTTC. The encoded protein is CASSVSGQDYEQYF.

The V gene is TRBV10-3, the J gene TRBJ2-7, with no clear D. V was trimmed by 2 bases and J by 3 bases, leaving 8 bases between them. In germline, CDR1 is ENHRY, CDR2 SYGVKD. The CDR3 runs 13 residues. The CDR3 spells CAISEPRGYEQYF. The CDR3 DNA reads TGTGCCATCAGTGAGCCTCGAGGCTACGAGCAGTACTTC.

This chain links TRBV9 with TRBJ1-5; 9 positions agree with TRBD1. The CDR3 covers 16 residues. V was clipped by 4 bases and J by 6 bases; unmatched bases: 11. Germline V lookup: CDR1 SGDLS, CDR2 YYNGEE. The DNA for the CDR3 is TGTGCCAGCAGCCCCGGGACAGGGTCACGTGCTCAGCCCCAGCATTTT. It specifies CASSPGTGSRAQPQHF.

V and J are TRBV6-5 and TRBJ2-7; D unresolved. The CDR3 is 13 residues long. Germline values: CDR1 MNHEY, CDR2 SVGAGI. V was pared by 1 base and J by 1 base, with 5 bases between. The CDR3 protein is CASSYLRSYEQYF. In DNA, the CDR3 is TGTGCCAGCAGTTACTTGCGGTCCTACGAGCAGTACTTC.

The V call is TRBV5-1, the J call TRBJ2-7; possibly TRBD1 for D (6 bases). The V and J ends lost 1 base and 4 bases respectively, with 9 bases between them. Germline CDR1 and CDR2: SGHRS and YFSETQ. This CDR3 contains 13 residues. CDR3 sequence: CASSLPDRYEQYF. CDR3 sequence (DNA): TGCGCCAGCAGCTTGCCTGACAGGTACGAGCAGTACTTC.

In the case of this clone: Other DNA sequences in this specimen translate into the identical CDR3. The rearrangement joins TRBV18 to TRBJ2-3; D tentatively fits TRBD1 or TRBD2 (6 bases each). This CDR3 region has 15 residues. CDR1 is KGHSH, CDR2 LQKENI, per germline. V dropped 0 bases and J dropped 3 bases, with 10 bases sitting between them. In DNA form, the CDR3 reads TGTGCCAGCTCACCACCGCAGGGGAGGACAGATACGCAGTATTTT. Amino acids: CASSPPQGRTDTQYF.

The rearrangement links TRBV16 to TRBJ2-7, with D tentatively TRBD1 (5 bases). The CDR3 covers 11 residues. V dropped 0 bases and J dropped 9 bases, with 6 bases sitting between them. Germline values: CDR1 KGHSY, CDR2 FQNENV. The CDR3 reads CASSQSQVQYF. CDR3 coding DNA: TGTGCCAGCAGCCAATCACAGGTGCAGTACTTC.

CDR3 residues: CASSLQQGKGAGELFF. CDR3 nucleotides: TGTGCCAGCAGCTTACAACAGGGGAAAGGTGCCGGGGAGCTGTTTTTT. The chain employs TRBV7-6 and TRBJ2-2; the match to TRBD1 covers 7 bases. The CDR3 is made up of 16 amino acids. Per germline, CDR1 SGHVS and CDR2 FNYEAQ. V trimming: 2 bases; J trimming: 6 bases; junction bases outside the gene matches: 9.

The count of this clone is one. The chain uses TRBV19 and TRBJ2-7; no clear D. Germline V gives CDR1 LNHDA, CDR2 SQIVND (reference sequence). The V end lost 5 bases, the J end lost 1 base, and 9 bases lay between the germline ends. The CDR3 is 13 residues long. The chain's CDR3 is CASSAASSYEQYF. CDR3 DNA: TGTGCCAGTAGTGCGGCTAGTTCCTACGAGCAGTACTTC.

The chain recombines TRBV2 with TRBJ2-7; D remains unclear. V was cut by 1 base and J by 5 bases, with 15 bases left in between. CDR3 length equals 15 residues. The germline V gene has CDR1 SNHLY and CDR2 FYNNEI. The CDR3 is CASSEVTGETDEQYF. CDR3 nucleotides: TGTGCCAGCAGTGAAGTTACGGGCGAAACGGACGAGCAGTACTTC.

This clone was picked up one time. DNA for the CDR3: TGTGCCAGCAGCTTGGCCCGACAGGGCCAGACTGAAGCTTTCTTT. This sequence encodes CASSLARQGQTEAFF. The chain has TRBV5-6 and TRBJ1-1; TRBD1 matches 7 bases. The V gene end was trimmed by 0 bases and the J gene end by 5 bases; junction bases not matched to a gene: 7. Germline CDR1 SGHDT, CDR2 YYEEEE. The CDR3 consists of 15 residues.

V is TRBV11-2 and J is TRBJ2-5, with TRBD1 matching 9 bases. CDR1 SGHAT and CDR2 FQNNGV come from the germline V gene. V was clipped by 3 bases and J by 5 bases; unmatched bases: 7. The CDR3 is 15 residues long. The CDR3 DNA sequence: TGTGCCAGCAGCTTTGCGAACAGGGGGCACGAGACCCAGTACTTC. Its translation is CASSFANRGHETQYF.

This clone was recorded a few times. The chain is built from TRBV5-1 and TRBJ2-7; no firm D call. CDR3 length equals 15 residues. Trimming pared 3 bases from V and 4 bases from J, leaving 17 bases between. Germline loops: CDR1 SGHRS, CDR2 YFSETQ. As DNA, the CDR3 is TGCGCCAGCAGCTCGGTGGACCCCGCCGAATACGAGCAGTACTTC. Translated: CASSSVDPAEYEQYF.

V is TRBV29-1 and J is TRBJ2-2; TRBD1 aligns across 12 bases. CDR1 and CDR2 from the germline V gene are SQVTM and ANQGSEA. CDR3 length equals 15 residues. The ends lost 0 bases at V and 6 bases at J; junction bases unmatched: 2. The CDR3 spells CSVEEWDRGPGELFF. The CDR3 coding sequence is TGCAGCGTTGAAGAATGGGACAGGGGGCCCGGGGAGCTGTTTTTT.

The rearrangement joins TRBV2 to TRBJ2-3; 10 bases line up with TRBD2. Losses at the gene ends were 6 bases for V and 2 bases for J; bases not matched to a gene: 5. This CDR3 has 15 residues. Germline CDR1 SNHLY, CDR2 FYNNEI. The CDR3 sequence is CASRGAGGHTDTQYF. CDR3 nucleotides: TGTGCCAGCAGGGGAGCGGGAGGGCACACAGATACGCAGTATTTT.

As DNA, the CDR3 is TGCGCCAGCAGCTTGAGGATAGAAGTGGTCACAGATACGCAGTATTTT. It codes for CASSLRIEVVTDTQYF. The chain employs TRBV5-1 and TRBJ2-3; D remains unclear. The CDR3 consists of 16 residues. V lost 1 base and J lost 2, with 14 bases in between. Germline CDR1 and CDR2: SGHRS and YFSETQ.